This TCR beta chain stems from a study of T cell responses to AZD1222 COVID-19 vaccine. The germline gives CDR1 SQVTM, CDR2 ANQGSEA. This CDR3 spans 13 amino acids. The germline V and J ends were trimmed by 6 bases and 1 base, with 9 bases remaining between them. General study findings and limits: At study baseline, merely six AZD1222 recipients were seropositive. Regions 160-218 and 743-854 dominated among vaccine-associated CD4 TCRs spanning spike.

Sequencing was performed with immunoSEQ multiplex PCR; in TCRdb, only in-frame clones are kept and a portion is missing. Here the sample spans around 15,000 clones, under 85% being singletons. About this clone: Its specificity is unknown.

The analysis combined second doses at about 4 or about 12 weeks. The sequences come from peripheral blood, collected 28 days after the second AZD1222 dose. The receptor was derived from an adult who received the AZD1222 COVID-19 vaccine. V and J are TRBV29-1 and TRBJ1-4; no firm D call. CDR3 nucleotide sequence: TGCAGCGTCGTCTCGGGAACTAATGAAAAACTGTTTTTT. Residues: CSVVSGTNEKLFF.